This T cell receptor beta chain derives from a study of patients and donors after allogeneic stem cell transplantation (dated by TCRdb to 2018 to 2020). The library was generated by RT-PCR. These reads were obtained on a NextSeq 550. TCRdb's own reprocessing of the public reads used fastp at Q25 and MiXCR and kept productive beta chains. CDR3 protein sequences are deduplicated, and each keeps its most common genes and DNA. Recorded for this sample are 900,000 to 1,000,000 distinct CDR3 sequences; roughly 17% of them occurred a single time. Under 6.5% of the sample comes from the top ten. A word on this clonotype: Its antigen is not yet known. No per-base quality is available; no much larger clone lies one base away.

CDR1 and CDR2 are read off the germline V gene (reference sequence) as MNHEY and SMNVEV. Counted from cysteine to phenylalanine, this CDR3 has 17 amino acids. Only the CDR3 DNA stays, 51 bases, in frame from base 1. Relative to germline, V is 5 bases shorter and J is 4 bases shorter, with 21 bases between their ends. The sample consisted of blood, either unsorted or a sorted T cell fraction (not recorded which). This clonotype was sampled from a human donor who was either an allogeneic HSCT recipient or a stem cell or donor lymphocyte infusion donor (not recorded which). It is not recorded whose cells these are; they may come from a transplant donor. The V and J segments used are TRBV27 and TRBJ1-5; D gene: possibly TRBD1, on 6 matching bases. In nucleotides, the sequence is TGTGCCAGCAGTCCCCACAGGGTTTTTAAAGATAATCAGCCCCAGCATTTT. It codes for CASSPHRVFKDNQPQHF.